The sequence of this T cell receptor beta chain was determined in a study of blood T cell repertoires in COVID-19. Sequencing was performed with immunoSEQ multiplex PCR; in TCRdb, only in-frame clones are kept and a portion is missing. The table shows around 260,000 clones, with approximately 79% occurring only once. The J segment lost 9 bases and the V segment lost 5 bases, leaving 6 bases of the junction unmatched. CDR3 length: 14 amino acids. Germline V gives CDR1 MDHEN, CDR2 SYDVKM. The receptor was derived from a man aged 25-40 years with acute COVID-19. What was sequenced was PBMCs or T cells enriched from blood (not recorded which). J is TRBJ1-6 and V is TRBV28; 8 positions match TRBD1. The CDR3 DNA is TGTGCCAGCAGTGTTGCAGGGGGCTCTTCACCCCTCCACTTT. Translating gives CASSVAGGSSPLHF.